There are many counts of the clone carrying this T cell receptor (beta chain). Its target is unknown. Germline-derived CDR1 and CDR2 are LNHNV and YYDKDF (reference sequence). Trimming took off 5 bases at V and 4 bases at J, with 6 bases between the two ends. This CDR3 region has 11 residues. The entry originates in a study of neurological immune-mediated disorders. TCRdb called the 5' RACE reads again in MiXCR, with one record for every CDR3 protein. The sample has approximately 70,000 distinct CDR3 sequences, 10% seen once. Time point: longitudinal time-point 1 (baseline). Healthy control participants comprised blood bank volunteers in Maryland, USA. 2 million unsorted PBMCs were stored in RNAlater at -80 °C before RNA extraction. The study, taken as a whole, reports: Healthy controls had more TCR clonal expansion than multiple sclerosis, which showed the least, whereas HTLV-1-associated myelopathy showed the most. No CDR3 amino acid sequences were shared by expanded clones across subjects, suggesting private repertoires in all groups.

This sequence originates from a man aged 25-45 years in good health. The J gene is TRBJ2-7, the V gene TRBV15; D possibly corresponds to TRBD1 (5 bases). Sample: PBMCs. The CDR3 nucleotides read TGTGCCACCAGCTCAGGGTACGAGCAGTACTTC. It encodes CATSSGYEQYF.